This section outlines one T cell receptor beta chain sequence together with its context. The source of the sample is a study of blood T cell repertoires in COVID-19. Across the whole study: PBMCs, B-cell-depleted T cells, or T cells were the source of the cDNA or gDNA that made up the material.

The CDR3 totals 13 residues. Germline V lookup: CDR1 MGHRA, CDR2 YSYEKL. V was trimmed by 5 bases and J by 7 bases, leaving 11 bases between them. Per the original data handling: Using reference gene primer amplification, nucleated cell counts were estimated. Sequencing used immunoSEQ multiplex PCR; TCRdb keeps in-frame clones, though not all of them. From that table come the V and J calls and clone size; the DNA was used to work out D and trimming. The sample consists of fewer than 110,000 clones, approximately 90% of them appearing once. Sequencing was done on a sample of peripheral blood. V is TRBV4-1 and J is TRBJ1-4; D unresolved. The sequence came from a woman in her twenties or thirties with acute or convalescent COVID-19. Written as DNA, the CDR3 is TGCGCCAGCAGCACCCTCCACGGTGAAAAACTGTTTTTT. Encoded protein: CASSTLHGEKLFF.